This T cell receptor (beta chain) emerged from a study of graft-versus-host responses after intestinal transplantation (dated by TCRdb to the early 2020s). About the study as a whole: The transplants that recipients received were multivisceral, liver-intestinal, or isolated intestinal. Alloreactive clones were identified by sequencing pre-transplant mixed lymphocyte reaction products and comparing these products with unstimulated pre-transplant donor and recipient T cells. After intestinal transplantation, graft-versus-host and host-versus-graft alloreactive T cell clones were followed in the graft, circulation and bone marrow using bulk TCR-beta CDR3 sequencing. Instead of going to the commercial service, samples from a few later patients were sequenced in-house on an Illumina MiSeq and processed with MiXCR. All recipients received anti-thymocyte globulin induction followed by maintenance tacrolimus and steroids for roughly 3 years. Donor T cell macrochimerism was defined as a peak of at least 4% donor T cells among recipient peripheral blood mononuclear cells. A cohort of approximately 24 intestinal transplant recipients, including one retransplant, was enrolled, and a few patients lacking pretransplant specimens were excluded.

There are 13 amino acids in the CDR3, from cysteine to phenylalanine inclusive. Here the CDR3 DNA is all that survives: 39 bases in frame from base 1. CDR1 LGHNA and CDR2 YSLEER are derived from the germline V gene. Trimming takes 3 bases from V and 1 base from J, and the germline ends sit 3 bases apart. This specimen's time point label, per the study, means: cells obtained before transplantation from donor or recipient. CD3+CD4+ and CD3+CD8+ populations were FACS-sorted from unstimulated pre-transplant donor and recipient cells taken from spleen or lymph nodes. With respect to this clone: Its antigen is still unknown. No much larger clone is present one base from it, and per-base qualities are unavailable.

The investigation overall reported the following: Peak levels of circulating GvH clones were associated with declines in HvG clones early after transplant. GvH clones were found in recipient bone marrow, and some of the GvH clones appeared earlier in ileal mucosa or blood, which is consistent with an intestinal mucosal origin. The conclusions were limited by the relatively low number and heterogeneity of the intestinal transplant patients. In the allografts of patients with donor T cell macrochimerism, GvH to HvG T cell clonal ratios were high.

Library prep was done by the immunoSEQ multiplex PCR assay. For most patients, genomic DNA was isolated with the Qiagen DNeasy Blood and Tissue Kit and shipped frozen to Adaptive Biotechnologies for TCR sequencing. For most patients, genomic DNA was subjected to high-throughput TCR-beta CDR3 sequencing by Adaptive Biotechnologies. Per the authors' processing: TCR sequencing data were retrieved from Adaptive's ImmunoSEQ software for some 17 patients, whereas three other patients were processed with MiXCR and VDJtools. To correct CD4 versus CD8 sorting errors, any sequence found in both subsets at a frequency ratio below 5:1 was removed. CDR3 nucleotide sequences shared between donor and recipient were removed because their origin could not be assigned. At least 2-fold expansion over unstimulated cells and a minimum CFSE-low frequency of 0.002% (template counts) or 0.001% (read counts) were required for clones to be classified as alloreactive. Mappable clones were those detected in sequenced pre-transplant spleen, lymph node, or MLR CFSE-low populations of the donor or recipient. The cumulative frequency of alloreactive clones was calculated as a percentage of all sequences, weighted by copy number. Not all clones reach the TCRdb copy of this immuneACCESS table, which keeps in-frame sequences only. Checked studies attribute under half of the gap to unresolved V genes and leave the rest unexplained. V, J and clone size derive from that table, while D and trimming were established from the DNA sequence. Here the sample has tens of thousands of clones; 84% occur a single time. The ten largest clonotypes hold 0.39% of the sample.

This specimen consisted of unstimulated CD4+ T cells sorted from spleen or lymph node cells, obtained before transplant. This clonotype originated in a human donor who was the organ donor for an intestinal transplant. The chain is encoded by TRBV4-3 joined to TRBJ2-2, with the D gene not clear enough to name. The CDR3 corresponds to CASSHLNTGELFF. The DNA sequence follows: TGCGCCAGCAGCCATCTGAACACCGGGGAGCTGTTTTTT.